The source of this TCR beta chain is a study of vaccination effects on CD4 cells after COVID-19. Study-level findings and limits: Long after vaccination, the clones induced by infection and by vaccine shrank markedly in size. Newly vaccine-induced clones made up most of the convalescents' post-vaccine spike-reactive clones.

Comments on this clone: Its specificity is not known.

The assay was immunoSEQ multiplex PCR, and TCRdb's table has in-frame clones only and misses some. The sample records about 45,000 clones, 65% to 70% being singletons. Prior to sequencing, the ViraFEST assay stimulated PBMC with viral peptide pools, which expanded the antigen-specific CD4+ T cells. Having been cultured for less than 13 days, the cells underwent CD4+ T cell isolation. A PCR test confirmed that the person had SARS-CoV-2 infection between March and December 2020. Cultures used 1.5 million to 2 million PBMC per well, 9 to 10 IU/ml IL-2 and around 10 ug/ml peptides. The germline V and J ends were trimmed by 5 bases and 0 bases, with 9 bases remaining between them. This CDR3 has 14 residues. Germline V gene lookup returns CDR1 SGHAT and CDR2 FQDESV (reference sequence).

This rearrangement joins TRBV11-1 to TRBJ2-3; possibly TRBD2 for D (6 bases). Here the sequenced sample was CD4+ T cells from PBMCs cultured with a peptide pool, taken before COVID-19 vaccination. This sequence was found in a human donor who had a prior SARS-CoV-2 infection. CDR3: CASSRESSTDTQYF. The CDR3 DNA is TGTGCCAGCAGCCGGGAGAGTAGCACAGATACGCAGTATTTT.